One and the same sample provided the 27 T cell receptor beta chains below, sequenced in a study of early stage breast cancer tumors. The method was immunoSEQ multiplex PCR; TCRdb's version includes in-frame clones alone and lacks a portion of them. The profile shows nearly 70,000 clones, less than 90% of them singletons. Sequencing was performed on blood. The source is a middle-aged person with breast cancer.

CDR3 in DNA: TGTGCCAGTGCTTCTGGGGGGGCCGATCAGCCCCAGCATTTT. As protein: CASASGGADQPQHF. The rearrangement links TRBV27 to TRBJ1-5; possibly TRBD1 for D (6 bases). CDR3 length: 14 amino acids. V was clipped by 9 bases and J by 5 bases, with 17 bases between them. From germline, CDR1 is MNHEY and CDR2 SMNVEV (reference sequence).

As DNA, the CDR3 is TGTGCCAGCAGCCTGCCCGGACAGGGTAGGTACGAGCAGTACTTC. It translates to CASSLPGQGRYEQYF. This chain connects TRBV14 to TRBJ2-7, with 8 bases matching TRBD1. This CDR3 comprises 15 residues. CDR1 is SGHDN, CDR2 FVKESK, per germline. V lost 4 bases to trimming and J lost 4 bases; unmatched junction nucleotides: 9.

The chain is built from TRBV6-1 and TRBJ2-5; weak D call: TRBD2 (6 bases). The CDR3 loop spans 13 amino acids. Between the trimmed V and J ends, which lost 1 base and 11 bases, there was a span of 14 bases. The germline V gene has CDR1 MNHNS and CDR2 SASEGT. CDR3 sequence reads: CASSEVWVREQYF. CDR3 DNA sequence: TGTGCCAGCAGTGAAGTATGGGTACGGGAGCAGTACTTC.

This clone occurred once. This sequence joins TRBV27 and TRBJ2-7; 11 bases fit TRBD2. The CDR3 extends over 18 amino acids. Germline trimming cut 2 bases from V and 2 bases from J; bases unmatched to any gene: 11. CDR1 is MNHEY and CDR2 is SMNVEV in the germline V gene (reference sequence). Written as DNA, the CDR3 is TGTGCCAGCAGTTTAAGGAGTATGCTAGCGGGAGGACCCTACGAGCAGTACTTC. It is translated as CASSLRSMLAGGPYEQYF.

The chain has TRBV27 and TRBJ2-2, with 7 bases aligning to TRBD1. The V gene's germline CDR1 is MNHEY and CDR2 SMNVEV (reference sequence). The V segment lost 3 bases and the J segment 6 bases; nucleotides outside the gene matches: 7. CDR3 size: 15 residues. The CDR3 reads CASSFRRGFAGELFF. The CDR3, as DNA: TGTGCCAGCAGTTTCCGCAGGGGGTTCGCCGGGGAGCTGTTTTTT.

The chain recombines TRBV28 with TRBJ2-7, with 9 bases fitting TRBD1. Germline CDR1 and CDR2: MDHEN and SYDVKM. The junction had 7 bases not matched to a gene; V was cut back by 4 bases and J by 6 bases. This CDR3 region has 14 residues. The chain's CDR3 is CASSSLGQGIEQYF. CDR3 DNA sequence: TGTGCCAGCAGTTCCCTGGGACAGGGAATCGAGCAGTACTTC.

A single count supports this clone. The chain couples TRBV10-3 to TRBJ1-1, with D perhaps TRBD1 (5 bases). The CDR3 is made up of 14 amino acids. Germline V gives CDR1 ENHRY, CDR2 SYGVKD. The V gene lost 7 bases and the J gene lost 1 base, with 13 bases spanning the gap. This CDR3 is CAITPGTRNTEAFF. CDR3 coding DNA: TGTGCCATCACACCTGGGACGAGGAACACTGAAGCTTTCTTT.

The chain employs TRBV27 and TRBJ2-6; no reliable D call. CDR3 size: 13 residues. The V end was cut by 4 bases, the J end by 2 bases, with 3 bases between. In germline, CDR1 is MNHEY, CDR2 SMNVEV (reference sequence). As DNA, the CDR3 is TGTGCCAGCAGTTCACCTGGGGCCAACGTCCTGACTTTC. Its translation: CASSSPGANVLTF.

The rearrangement joins TRBV9 to TRBJ2-1, with D perhaps matching TRBD1 (6 bases). The germline V gene has CDR1 SGDLS and CDR2 YYNGEE. The CDR3 extends over 14 amino acids. V lost 3 bases and J lost 3, with 10 bases in between. The CDR3 sequence is CASSARQDYNEQFF. Here the CDR3 DNA reads TGTGCCAGCAGCGCCAGACAGGACTACAATGAGCAGTTCTTC.

The chain recombines TRBV18 with TRBJ2-2; 7 nucleotides agree with TRBD2. The germline CDR1 and CDR2 sequences are KGHSH and LQKENI. V shed 5 bases and J 5 bases; nucleotides not matched to a gene: 8. The CDR3 sequence is 15 residues long. In DNA form, the CDR3 reads TGTGCCAGCTCAGCTTTTAGCGGGTCAACCGGGGAGCTGTTTTTT. Its protein product is CASSAFSGSTGELFF. The full variable domain, rest sourced from reference TRBV18 and TRBJ2-2, is NAGVMQNPRHLVRRRGQEARLRCSPMKGHSHVYWYRQLPEEGLKFMVYLQKENIIDESGMPKERFSAEFPKEGPSILRIQQVVRGDSAAYFCASSAFSGSTGELFFGEGSRLTVL.

The rearrangement uses TRBV2 and TRBJ1-3; D perhaps matches TRBD1 (5 bases). This CDR3 is 14 amino acids long. Deletions cut 6 bases from V and 1 base from J, with 10 bases between. Germline V lookup: CDR1 SNHLY, CDR2 FYNNEI. DNA of the CDR3: TGTGCCAGCAGGACAGCGCATTCTGGAAACACCATATATTTT. Protein: CASRTAHSGNTIYF.

This clone has just a few counts. V usage is TRBV28 and J usage is TRBJ2-2; D might be TRBD2 (6 bases). Trimming took 6 bases from V and 7 from J, leaving 12 bases between them. CDR1 is MDHEN and CDR2 is SYDVKM in the germline V gene. This CDR3 spans 13 amino acids. The CDR3 here is CASSRGIGGELFF. CDR3 bases: TGTGCCAGCAGCCGGGGGATCGGCGGGGAGCTGTTTTTT.

This clone was detected only once. V gene TRBV9 combines with J gene TRBJ2-3; D may match TRBD1 or TRBD2 (5 bases each). The CDR3 extends over 14 amino acids. Trimming removed 4 bases at V and 7 bases at J, with 16 bases between. CDR1 and CDR2 from the germline V gene are SGDLS and YYNGEE. As DNA, the CDR3 is TGTGCCAGCAGCTCCCCGGGACCCCTAAATACGCAGTATTTT. Amino acid sequence: CASSSPGPLNTQYF.

This clone was found a few times. The V call is TRBV27, the J call TRBJ1-5, with D uncertain. The V gene lost 5 bases and the J gene lost 6 bases, with 14 bases spanning the gap. The length of the CDR3 is 14 residues. Germline CDR1 is MNHEY and CDR2 is SMNVEV (reference sequence). The CDR3 reads CASSPRMGRQPQHF. CDR3 DNA: TGTGCCAGCAGTCCCCGTATGGGCCGTCAGCCCCAGCATTTT.

The chain combines TRBV5-1 with TRBJ1-1; D not resolved. In germline, CDR1 is SGHRS, CDR2 YFSETQ. V shed 1 base and J shed 4 bases, with 8 bases lying between them. The CDR3 has 13 residues. CDR3 coding DNA: TGCGCCAGCAGCTTGCCGGAAGGCACTGAAGCTTTCTTT. Translated, it gives CASSLPEGTEAFF.

The DNA for the CDR3 is TGTGCCAGCAGCCAAGACCTCCCTTGGAACACCGGGGAGCTGTTTTTT. It specifies CASSQDLPWNTGELFF. V gene TRBV14 combines with J gene TRBJ2-2, with D unclear. V was shortened by 0 bases and J by 1 base, with 9 bases between the two germline ends. Germline assignment: CDR1 SGHDN and CDR2 FVKESK. The CDR3 extends over 16 amino acids.

CDR3 nucleotide sequence: TGTGCCAGCAGCTCACAGGGGGCGGATGGCTACACCTTC. Amino acid sequence: CASSSQGADGYTF. The chain uses TRBV7-9 and TRBJ1-2, with 9 nucleotides matching TRBD1. V dropped 4 bases and J dropped 6; count of bases not matched to a gene: 3. CDR1 and CDR2 (germline): SEHNR, FQNEAQ (reference sequence). The CDR3 totals 13 residues.

The rearrangement uses TRBV28 and TRBJ2-7; the D gene is possibly TRBD1 (6 bases). Germline CDR1 and CDR2: MDHEN and SYDVKM. The CDR3 totals 13 residues. The ends were cut back, 3 bases at V and 2 bases at J, with 8 bases in the middle. For the CDR3, the DNA is TGTGCCAGCAGTTTGGGACACCCCTACGAGCAGTACTTC. Its translation: CASSLGHPYEQYF.

The chain links TRBV7-8 to TRBJ1-5; D is undetermined. The ends were cut back, 4 bases at V and 0 bases at J, with 13 bases in the middle. The CDR3 sequence is 16 residues long. Germline CDR1 reads SGHVS; CDR2 reads FQNEAQ. CDR3 residues: CASSSQVRPSNQPQHF. CDR3 DNA sequence: TGTGCCAGCAGCTCCCAAGTTCGACCTAGCAATCAGCCCCAGCATTTT.

This clone is a singleton in its sample. The chain couples TRBV7-2 to TRBJ1-3; the D is unclear. The CDR3 runs 14 residues. Trimming took 4 bases from V and 4 from J, leaving 11 bases between them. In germline, CDR1 is SGHTA, CDR2 FQGNSA. The CDR3 nucleotides read TGTGCCAGCAGCTCGCATGGAAACGGAAACACCATATATTTT. This sequence encodes CASSSHGNGNTIYF. The complete variable domain, with remaining parts taken from reference TRBV7-2 and TRBJ1-3, reads GAGVSQSPSNKVTEKGKDVELRCDPISGHTALYWYRQSLGQGLEFLIYFQGNSAPDKSGLPSDRFSAERTGGSVSTLTIQRTQQEDSAVYLCASSSHGNGNTIYFGEGSWLTVV.

The rearrangement links TRBV19 to TRBJ1-1; TRBD1 aligns across 9 bases. J was trimmed by 2 bases and V by 4 bases; bases with no gene match: 2. In germline, CDR1 is LNHDA, CDR2 SQIVND (reference sequence). The length of the CDR3 is 14 residues. The CDR3 reads CASSTGQGNTEAFF. In nucleotides, the CDR3 is TGTGCCAGTAGTACGGGACAGGGAAACACTGAAGCTTTCTTT. Full variable domain (outside the CDR3, taken from reference TRBV19 and TRBJ1-1): DGGITQSPKYLFRKEGQNVTLSCEQNLNHDAMYWYRQDPGQGLRLIYYSQIVNDFQKGDIAEGYSVSREKKESFPLTVTSAQKNPTAFYLCASSTGQGNTEAFFGQGTRLTVV.

This sequence joins TRBV5-1 and TRBJ2-1; D may be TRBD2 (5 bases). The CDR3 runs 14 residues. Looked up from germline, CDR1 is SGHRS and CDR2 is YFSETQ. Trimming shortened V by 4 bases and J by 5 bases, and 13 bases separated the two germline ends. The CDR3 region is CASSEGLNNNEQFF. The CDR3 nucleotides read TGCGCCAGCAGCGAGGGCCTGAATAACAATGAGCAGTTCTTC.

The chain joins TRBV28 to TRBJ2-7; 14 nucleotides agree with TRBD2. CDR1 is MDHEN and CDR2 is SYDVKM in the germline V gene. CDR3 length equals 15 residues. J gave up 6 bases and V 3 bases, and 4 bases lay outside the gene matches. CDR3 residues: CASSFPTSGRGEQYF. The CDR3 DNA is TGTGCCAGCAGTTTCCCGACTAGCGGGAGGGGCGAGCAGTACTTC.

This clone is a singleton in its sample. The V call is TRBV10-3, the J call TRBJ2-3, with 15 positions matching TRBD2. CDR1 ENHRY and CDR2 SYGVKD come from the germline V gene. V shed 5 bases and J 4 bases; nucleotides not matched to a gene: 4. The CDR3 has 16 amino acids. The CDR3 DNA reads as TGTGCCATCAGTTCAGGACTAGCGGGAGGGCCAGATACGCAGTATTTT. It codes for CAISSGLAGGPDTQYF.

The rearrangement joins TRBV19 to TRBJ2-7; TRBD2 agrees at 9 bases. Germline CDR1 LNHDA, CDR2 SQIVND (reference sequence). The V and J ends lost 6 bases and 7 bases, in that order; junction bases with no gene match: 10. The CDR3 spans 14 residues. The CDR3 region is CASRKVAGDREQYF. The DNA of the CDR3 is TGTGCCAGTAGAAAGGTAGCGGGAGACAGGGAGCAGTACTTC.

V usage is TRBV5-6 and J usage is TRBJ1-4; 10 bases are shared with TRBD1. CDR1 and CDR2 (germline): SGHDT, YYEEEE. With V trimmed by 1 base and J by 8 bases, 5 bases remained unmatched. The CDR3 spans 15 residues. The CDR3 reads CASSLTGTGEEKLFF. In DNA, the CDR3 is TGTGCCAGCAGCTTGACCGGGACAGGGGAAGAAAAACTGTTTTTT.

This chain uses TRBV11-1 with TRBJ1-4; 10 nucleotides align to TRBD1. The ends lost 5 bases at V and 0 bases at J; junction bases unmatched: 3. This CDR3 contains 16 residues. CDR1 and CDR2 (germline): SGHAT, FQDESV (reference sequence). CDR3 region: CASSQGQGATNEKLFF. CDR3 DNA: TGTGCCAGCAGCCAAGGACAGGGGGCAACTAATGAAAAACTGTTTTTT.